This T cell receptor beta chain was identified during a study of kidney transplant recipient with SARS-CoV-2 infection. Each CDR3 protein is one row after TCRdb ran MiXCR on the reads. The sample holds 200,000 to 300,000 distinct CDR3 sequences, more than 25% seen once. The CDR3 contains 12 residues. Trimming took off 9 bases at V and 4 bases at J, with 12 bases between the two ends. The germline gives CDR1 SGHNT, CDR2 YYREEE (reference sequence). The chain combines TRBV5-4 with TRBJ2-3; D gene uncertain. The sample was a blood sample, taken at baseline and on day 111 from a kidney transplant recipient. The TCR sequence derives from a male patient aged 30 to 39 who had COVID-19 and was a kidney transplant recipient. These T cells may partly come from the graft donor. The CDR3 region is CATQAQSDTQYF. The CDR3, as DNA: TGTGCCACCCAGGCACAATCAGATACGCAGTATTTT.